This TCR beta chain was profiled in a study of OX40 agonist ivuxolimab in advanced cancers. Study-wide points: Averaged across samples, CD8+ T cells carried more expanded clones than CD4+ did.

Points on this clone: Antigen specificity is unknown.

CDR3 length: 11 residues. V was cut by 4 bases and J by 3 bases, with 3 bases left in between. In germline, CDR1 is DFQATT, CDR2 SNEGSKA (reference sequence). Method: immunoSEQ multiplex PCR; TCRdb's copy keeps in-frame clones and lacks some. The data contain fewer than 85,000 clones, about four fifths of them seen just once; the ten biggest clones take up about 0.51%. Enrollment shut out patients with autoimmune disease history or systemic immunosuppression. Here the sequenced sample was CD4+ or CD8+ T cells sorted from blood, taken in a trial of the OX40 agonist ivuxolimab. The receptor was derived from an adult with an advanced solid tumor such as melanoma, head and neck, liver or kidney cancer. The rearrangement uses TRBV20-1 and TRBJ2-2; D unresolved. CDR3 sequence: CSAMDTGELFF. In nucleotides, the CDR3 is TGCAGTGCTATGGACACCGGGGAGCTGTTTTTT.